This TCR beta chain was documented in a study of beta chain features in type 1 diabetes. Study information: Sorted cells, 107,917,701 in number, were examined across all samples.

All of the isolated RNA was reverse transcribed, so expressed TCRB transcripts were sequenced. TCRdb's copy holds only in-frame clones and misses some; the assay was immunoSEQ multiplex PCR. The table shows some 120,000 clones, with around 15% occurring only once. Every single donor gave one heparinised blood draw, and these averaged around 120 mL. As to this clone: As yet, its antigen is unknown.

Germline V gene sequence: CDR1 SEHNR, CDR2 FQNEAQ (reference sequence). The CDR3 runs to 14 residues. The V gene lost 3 bases and the J gene lost 7 bases, with 13 bases spanning the gap. General observations from the study: Shorter TCRB CDR3s, moderately but significantly so, marked every one of the four CD4+ subsets in Type 1 diabetes patients.

This TCR derives from a man aged 18 to 29 with type 1 diabetes. The V gene is TRBV7-9, the J gene TRBJ2-4; D is ambiguous. The sample consisted of central memory CD4+ T cells from blood. The CDR3 nucleotides are TGTGCCAGCAGCTTTGACCGTAGATTGAACATTCAGTACTTC. Translating gives CASSFDRRLNIQYF.